This T cell receptor (beta chain) was found in a study of cytomegalovirus exposure and HLA in healthy donors. In the study overall: A preliminary data release comprised 91 million or so unique TCRs obtained from HLA-typed donors.

A remark on this clone: What it binds is unknown.

Points from the study as a whole: An analysis that was carried out later associated approximately 15,000 TCR beta sequences with HLA alleles at 0.05 false discovery rate. In an earlier analysis, most TCR beta V segments were productive about 87% or about 30% of the time.

As for the donors, each was a healthy bone marrow donor. Vbeta (60) and Jbeta (13) primers were used in the PCR. The assay was immunoSEQ multiplex PCR, and TCRdb's table has in-frame clones only and misses some. In the table there are 180,000 or so clones, 80% of which are singletons. The sequence was obtained from a woman aged 30 to 39 in good health and CMV-seronegative. Sequencing was performed on PBMCs.

The CDR3 sequence: CASSSDRGSETQYF. The CDR3 DNA is TGTGCCAGCAGCTCCGACAGGGGCAGCGAGACCCAGTACTTC. The chain is built from TRBV7-7 and TRBJ2-5; 8 nucleotides agree with TRBD1. This CDR3 has 14 residues. Germline assignment: CDR1 SSHAT and CDR2 FNYEAQ (reference sequence). The J segment lost 5 bases and the V segment lost 4 bases, leaving 6 bases of the junction unmatched.